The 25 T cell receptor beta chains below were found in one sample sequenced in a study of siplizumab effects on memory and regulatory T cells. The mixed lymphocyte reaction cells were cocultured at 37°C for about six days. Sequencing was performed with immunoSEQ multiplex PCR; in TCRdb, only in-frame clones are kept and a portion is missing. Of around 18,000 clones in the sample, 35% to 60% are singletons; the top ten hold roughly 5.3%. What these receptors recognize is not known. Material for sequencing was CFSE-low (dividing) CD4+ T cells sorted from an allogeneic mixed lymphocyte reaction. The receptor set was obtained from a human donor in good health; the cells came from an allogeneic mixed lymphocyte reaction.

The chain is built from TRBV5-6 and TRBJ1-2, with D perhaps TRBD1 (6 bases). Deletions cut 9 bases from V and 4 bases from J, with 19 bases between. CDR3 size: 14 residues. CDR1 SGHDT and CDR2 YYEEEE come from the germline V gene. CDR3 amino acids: CATSVRGDTYGYTF. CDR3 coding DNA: TGTGCCACCAGTGTGAGGGGGGACACCTATGGCTACACCTTC.

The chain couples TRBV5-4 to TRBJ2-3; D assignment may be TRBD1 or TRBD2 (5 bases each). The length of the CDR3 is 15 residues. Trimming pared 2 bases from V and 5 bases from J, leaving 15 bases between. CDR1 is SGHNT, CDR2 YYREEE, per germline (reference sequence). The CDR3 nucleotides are TGTGCCAGCAGCTTTCAGGGTCCCCGGGGAGATACGCAGTATTTT. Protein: CASSFQGPRGDTQYF.

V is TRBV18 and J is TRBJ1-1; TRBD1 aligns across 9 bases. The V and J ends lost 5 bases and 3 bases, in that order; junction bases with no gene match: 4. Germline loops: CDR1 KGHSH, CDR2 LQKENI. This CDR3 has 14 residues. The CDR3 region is CASSSTGGDTEAFF. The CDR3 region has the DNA TGTGCCAGCTCATCGACAGGGGGAGACACTGAAGCTTTCTTT.

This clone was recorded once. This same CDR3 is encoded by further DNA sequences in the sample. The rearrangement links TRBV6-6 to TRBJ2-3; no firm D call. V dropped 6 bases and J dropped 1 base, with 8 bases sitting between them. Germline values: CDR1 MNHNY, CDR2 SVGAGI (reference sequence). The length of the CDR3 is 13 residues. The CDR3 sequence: CASSLPGTDTQYF. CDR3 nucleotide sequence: TGTGCCAGCAGCCTCCCGGGCACAGATACGCAGTATTTT.

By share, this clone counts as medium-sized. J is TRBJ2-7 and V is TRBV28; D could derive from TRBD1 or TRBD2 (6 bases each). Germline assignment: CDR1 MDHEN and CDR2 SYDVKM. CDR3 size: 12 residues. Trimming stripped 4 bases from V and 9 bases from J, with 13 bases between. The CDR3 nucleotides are TGTGCCAGCAGTTCCCAGGGGAGGAGGCAGTACTTC. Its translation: CASSSQGRRQYF.

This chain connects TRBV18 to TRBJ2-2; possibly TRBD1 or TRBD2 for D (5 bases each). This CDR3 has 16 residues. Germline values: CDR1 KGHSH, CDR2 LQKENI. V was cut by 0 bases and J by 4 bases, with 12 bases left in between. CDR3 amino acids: CASSPPGTWVTGELFF. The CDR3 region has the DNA TGTGCCAGCTCACCACCAGGGACGTGGGTCACCGGGGAGCTGTTTTTT.

CDR3 nucleotide sequence: TGCGCCAGCAGCCTCGGGACTAGCGGGGGTCCTAGCACAGATACGCAGTATTTT. Encoded protein: CASSLGTSGGPSTDTQYF. The chain joins TRBV5-1 to TRBJ2-3, with 14 bases aligning to TRBD2. V gave up 4 bases and J gave up 0 bases; unmatched junction bases: 7. Germline CDR1 SGHRS, CDR2 YFSETQ. The CDR3 totals 18 residues.

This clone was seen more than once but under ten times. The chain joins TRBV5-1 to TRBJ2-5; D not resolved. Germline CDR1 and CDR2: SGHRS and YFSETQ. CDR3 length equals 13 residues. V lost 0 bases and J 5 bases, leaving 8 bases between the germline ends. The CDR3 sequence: CASSLGVEETQYF. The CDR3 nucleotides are TGCGCCAGCAGCTTGGGGGTCGAGGAGACCCAGTACTTC.

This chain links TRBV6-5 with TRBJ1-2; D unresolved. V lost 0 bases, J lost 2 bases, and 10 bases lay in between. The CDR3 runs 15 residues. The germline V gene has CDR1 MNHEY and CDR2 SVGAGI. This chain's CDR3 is CASSYSGVPNYGYTF. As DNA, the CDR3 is TGTGCCAGCAGTTACTCCGGGGTCCCAAACTATGGCTACACCTTC.

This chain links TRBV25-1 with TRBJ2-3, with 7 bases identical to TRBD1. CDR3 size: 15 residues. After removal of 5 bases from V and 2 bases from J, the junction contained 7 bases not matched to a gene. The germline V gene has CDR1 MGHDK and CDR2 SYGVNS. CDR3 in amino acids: CASSSTGAHTDTQYF. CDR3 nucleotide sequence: TGTGCCAGCAGTAGTACAGGGGCCCACACAGATACGCAGTATTTT.

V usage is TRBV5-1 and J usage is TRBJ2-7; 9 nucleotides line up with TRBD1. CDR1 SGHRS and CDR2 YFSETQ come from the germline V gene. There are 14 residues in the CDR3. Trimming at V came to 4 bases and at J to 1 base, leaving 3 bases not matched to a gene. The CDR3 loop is CASSQGTGSYEQYF. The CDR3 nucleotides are TGCGCCAGCAGCCAGGGGACAGGGTCCTACGAGCAGTACTTC.

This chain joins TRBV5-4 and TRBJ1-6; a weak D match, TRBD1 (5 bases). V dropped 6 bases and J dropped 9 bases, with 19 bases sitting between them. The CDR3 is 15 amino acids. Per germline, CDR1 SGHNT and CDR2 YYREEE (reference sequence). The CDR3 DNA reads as TGTGCCAGCACCACCGGGGACGGGCGGATTTCACCCCTCCACTTT. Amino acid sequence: CASTTGDGRISPLHF.

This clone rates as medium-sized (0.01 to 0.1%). The CDR3 region is CASSFWREAFF. CDR3 DNA: TGTGCCAGTAGTTTTTGGAGGGAAGCTTTCTTT. The rearrangement joins TRBV19 to TRBJ1-1, with D unresolved. V was clipped by 5 bases and J by 8 bases, with 9 bases between them. Germline CDR1 reads LNHDA; CDR2 reads SQIVND (reference sequence). The CDR3 has 11 residues.

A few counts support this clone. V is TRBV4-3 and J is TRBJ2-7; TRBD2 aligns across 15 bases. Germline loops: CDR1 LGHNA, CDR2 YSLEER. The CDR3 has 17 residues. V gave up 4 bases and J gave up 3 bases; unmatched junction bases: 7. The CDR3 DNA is TGCGCCAGCAGCCCCGGACTAGCGGGGGGGCCTGTCTACGAGCAGTACTTC. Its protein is CASSPGLAGGPVYEQYF.

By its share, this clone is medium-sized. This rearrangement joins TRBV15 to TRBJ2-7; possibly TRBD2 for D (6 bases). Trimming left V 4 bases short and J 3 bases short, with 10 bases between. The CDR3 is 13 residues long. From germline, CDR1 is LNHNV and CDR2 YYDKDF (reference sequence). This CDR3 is CATSIIGSYEQYF. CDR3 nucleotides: TGTGCCACCAGCATAATCGGGAGCTACGAGCAGTACTTC.

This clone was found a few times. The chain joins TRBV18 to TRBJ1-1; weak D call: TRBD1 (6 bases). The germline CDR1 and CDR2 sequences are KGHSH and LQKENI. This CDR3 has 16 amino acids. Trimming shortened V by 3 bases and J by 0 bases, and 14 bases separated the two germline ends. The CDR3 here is CASSPFGGGLNTEAFF. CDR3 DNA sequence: TGTGCCAGCTCACCGTTTGGGGGCGGCCTGAACACTGAAGCTTTCTTT. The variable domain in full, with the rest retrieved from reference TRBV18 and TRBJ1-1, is NAGVMQNPRHLVRRRGQEARLRCSPMKGHSHVYWYRQLPEEGLKFMVYLQKENIIDESGMPKERFSAEFPKEGPSILRIQQVVRGDSAAYFCASSPFGGGLNTEAFFGQGTRLTVV.

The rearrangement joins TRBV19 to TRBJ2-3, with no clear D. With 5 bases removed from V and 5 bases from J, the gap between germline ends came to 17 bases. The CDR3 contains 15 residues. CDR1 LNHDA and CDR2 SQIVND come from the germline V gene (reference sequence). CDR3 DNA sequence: TGTGCCAGTAGTCGACTCGCCCAGCCCCTAGATACGCAGTATTTT. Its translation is CASSRLAQPLDTQYF.

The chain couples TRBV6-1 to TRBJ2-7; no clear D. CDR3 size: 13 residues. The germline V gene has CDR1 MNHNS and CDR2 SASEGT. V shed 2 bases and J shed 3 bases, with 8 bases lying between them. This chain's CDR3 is CASSELRDYEQYF. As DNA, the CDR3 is TGTGCCAGCAGTGAACTTCGAGACTACGAGCAGTACTTC.

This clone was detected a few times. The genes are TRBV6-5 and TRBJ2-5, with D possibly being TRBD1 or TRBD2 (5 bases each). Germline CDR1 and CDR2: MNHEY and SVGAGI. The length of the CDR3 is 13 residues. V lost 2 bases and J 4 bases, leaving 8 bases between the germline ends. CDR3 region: CASSYGGIETQYF. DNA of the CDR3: TGTGCCAGCAGTTACGGGGGTATAGAGACCCAGTACTTC.

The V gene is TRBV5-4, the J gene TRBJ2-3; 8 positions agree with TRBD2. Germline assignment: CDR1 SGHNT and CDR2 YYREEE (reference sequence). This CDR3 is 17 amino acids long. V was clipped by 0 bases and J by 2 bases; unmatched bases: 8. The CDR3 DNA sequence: TGTGCCAGCAGCTTGGGGAGGCGGGGGGTCCCCACAGATACGCAGTATTTT. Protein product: CASSLGRRGVPTDTQYF.

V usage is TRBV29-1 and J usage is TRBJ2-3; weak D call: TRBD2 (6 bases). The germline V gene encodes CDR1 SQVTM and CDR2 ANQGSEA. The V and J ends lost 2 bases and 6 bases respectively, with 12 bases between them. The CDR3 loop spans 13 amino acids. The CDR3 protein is CSVEPTSSDTQYF. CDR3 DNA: TGCAGCGTTGAACCGACTAGTTCGGATACGCAGTATTTT.

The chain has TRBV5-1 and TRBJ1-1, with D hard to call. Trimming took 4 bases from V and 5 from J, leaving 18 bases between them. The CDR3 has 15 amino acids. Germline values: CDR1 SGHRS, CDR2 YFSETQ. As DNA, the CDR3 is TGCGCCAGCAGCCTTTCCCCGGTAGATGGGACTGAAGCTTTCTTT. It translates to CASSLSPVDGTEAFF.

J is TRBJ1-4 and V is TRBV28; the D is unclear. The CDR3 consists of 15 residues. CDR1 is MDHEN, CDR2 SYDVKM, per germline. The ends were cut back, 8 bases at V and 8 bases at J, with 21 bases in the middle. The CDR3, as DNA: TGTGCCAGCGCCATTATAAGGGCGAATGGGGAAAAACTGTTTTTT. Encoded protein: CASAIIRANGEKLFF. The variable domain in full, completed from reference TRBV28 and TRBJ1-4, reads DVKVTQSSRYLVKRTGEKVFLECVQDMDHENMFWYRQDPGLGLRLIYFSYDVKMKEKGDIPEGYSVSREKKERFSLILESASTNQTSMYLCASAIIRANGEKLFFGSGTQLSVL.

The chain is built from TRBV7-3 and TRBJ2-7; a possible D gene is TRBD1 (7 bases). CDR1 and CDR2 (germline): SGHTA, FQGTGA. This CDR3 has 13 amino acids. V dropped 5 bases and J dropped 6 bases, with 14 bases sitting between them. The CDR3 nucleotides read TGTGCCAGCAGCCTCCACAGGGGAGGCGAGCAGTACTTC. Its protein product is CASSLHRGGEQYF.

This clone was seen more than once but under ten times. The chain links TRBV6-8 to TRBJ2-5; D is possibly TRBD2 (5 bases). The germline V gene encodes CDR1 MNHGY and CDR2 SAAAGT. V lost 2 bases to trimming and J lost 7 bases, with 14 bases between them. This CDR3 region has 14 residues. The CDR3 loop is CASSYGSGSGTQYF. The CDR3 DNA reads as TGTGCCAGCAGTTACGGGTCGGGGTCCGGGACCCAGTACTTC.